Following are 19 T cell receptor beta chains from one sample sequenced in a study of blood T cell repertoires in COVID-19. Sequencing was performed with immunoSEQ multiplex PCR; in TCRdb, only in-frame clones are kept and a portion is missing. The sample holds around 140,000 clones; 65% to 90% are singletons and the top ten take 10%. The sequenced material came from peripheral blood. All receptors come from a man between 60 and 75 years old with active or convalescent COVID-19.

This chain links TRBV10-3 with TRBJ2-1, with 12 bases lining up with TRBD2. Germline CDR1 ENHRY, CDR2 SYGVKD. The CDR3 sequence is 14 residues long. Trimming at V came to 10 bases and at J to 8 bases, leaving 9 bases not matched to a gene. In DNA, the CDR3 is TGTGCCACGAGACTAGCGGGAGATAGGGATGAGCAGTTCTTC. Translation gives CATRLAGDRDEQFF.

V usage is TRBV2 and J usage is TRBJ2-5; D is perhaps TRBD1 (6 bases). Trimming removed 4 bases at V and 4 bases at J, with 10 bases between. The CDR3 has 13 residues. The germline gives CDR1 SNHLY, CDR2 FYNNEI. CDR3 in DNA: TGTGCCAGCAGTGGGACAGAAAGAGAGACCCAGTACTTC. Translation: CASSGTERETQYF.

This clone was found once. The J gene is TRBJ1-3, the V gene TRBV13, with unresolved D. Germline V gene data show CDR1 as PRHDT and CDR2 as FYEKMQ (reference sequence). CDR3 length equals 16 residues. V was shortened by 0 bases and J by 0 bases, with 9 bases between the two germline ends. The CDR3 region is CASSLGARYSGNTIYF. The CDR3 DNA reads as TGTGCCAGCAGCTTAGGCGCGCGCTACTCTGGAAACACCATATATTTT.

Comments on this clone: This same CDR3 is encoded by further DNA sequences in the sample. This chain connects TRBV9 to TRBJ2-1; TRBD2 matches at 15 bases. The germline gives CDR1 SGDLS, CDR2 YYNGEE. The V gene end was trimmed by 2 bases and the J gene end by 9 bases; junction bases not matched to a gene: 0. The CDR3 runs 14 residues. CDR3 in DNA: TGTGCCAGCAGCGTGGGACTAGCGGGAGGTGAGCAGTTCTTC. This gives the protein CASSVGLAGGEQFF. Full variable domain (rest looked up from reference TRBV9 and TRBJ2-1): DSGVTQTPKHLITATGQRVTLRCSPRSGDLSVYWYQQSLDQGLQFLIQYYNGEERAKGNILERFSAQQFPDLHSELNLSSLELGDSALYFCASSVGLAGGEQFFGPGTRLTVL.

The chain uses TRBV7-2 and TRBJ2-3; 10 bases are shared with TRBD2. The CDR3 runs to 17 residues. Germline CDR1 and CDR2: SGHTA and FQGNSA. J lost 5 bases, V lost 1 base, and 9 bases had no gene match. As DNA, the CDR3 is TGTGCCAGCAGCTTAGGAGCGCTAGCGGGGGTGTTAGATACGCAGTATTTT. Protein product: CASSLGALAGVLDTQYF.

The CDR3 DNA sequence: TGTGCCAGCAGCCCAAGCCAGGGGAGAAGGGCCAACGTCCTGACTTTC. It is translated as CASSPSQGRRANVLTF. The rearrangement links TRBV7-6 to TRBJ2-6; a weak D match, TRBD1 (6 bases). The CDR3 consists of 16 residues. CDR1 is SGHVS and CDR2 is FNYEAQ in the germline V gene. Trimming stripped 5 bases from V and 5 bases from J, with 16 bases between.

The CDR3 DNA is TGTGCCAGCTCGCTAGCGGGTATCGGGGACAATGAGCAGTTCTTC. Protein: CASSLAGIGDNEQFF. V usage is TRBV18 and J usage is TRBJ2-1; 8 nucleotides align to TRBD2. Unmatched junction bases numbered 9, after V lost 6 bases and J lost 5 bases. This CDR3 is built from 15 residues. Germline CDR1 and CDR2: KGHSH and LQKENI.

This rearrangement joins TRBV7-9 to TRBJ2-7; 9 positions match TRBD2. Losses at the gene ends were 5 bases for V and 6 bases for J; bases not matched to a gene: 5. This CDR3 contains 13 residues. CDR1 SEHNR and CDR2 FQNEAQ come from the germline V gene (reference sequence). This CDR3 is CASSLSGSGEQYV. The CDR3 coding sequence is TGTGCCAGCAGCCTTAGCGGGAGTGGCGAGCAGTACGTC.

This chain uses TRBV19 with TRBJ1-5, with TRBD1 identical over 8 bases. The CDR3 loop spans 14 amino acids. J was trimmed by 1 base and V by 7 bases; bases with no gene match: 3. Per the germline V gene, CDR1 is LNHDA and CDR2 is SQIVND (reference sequence). In DNA, the CDR3 is TGTGCCAGTATGAACAGGGGGAGCAATCAGCCCCAGCATTTT. It encodes CASMNRGSNQPQHF.

J is TRBJ1-6 and V is TRBV6-5, with TRBD1 identical over 7 bases. V trimming: 11 bases; J trimming: 7 bases; junction bases outside the gene matches: 8. CDR3 length equals 13 residues. In germline, CDR1 is MNHEY, CDR2 SVGAGI. As DNA, the CDR3 is TGTGCCGGGAGGCAGGGGGGAAATTCACCCCTCCACTTT. Protein sequence: CAGRQGGNSPLHF.

V gene TRBV3-1 (or the pseudogene TRBV3-2) combines with J gene TRBJ1-4; 9 nucleotides line up with TRBD1. Germline CDR1 reads LGHDT; CDR2 reads YNNKEL (reference sequence). The CDR3 totals 15 residues. V shed 5 bases, J shed 5 bases, and the junction held 6 bases outside the gene matches. In DNA, the CDR3 is TGTGCCAGCAGCTACGGACAGGGGAGGAATGAAAAACTGTTTTTT. Amino acids: CASSYGQGRNEKLFF.

This clone was detected only once. This chain joins TRBV7-2 and TRBJ1-1; D possibly corresponds to TRBD1 (5 bases). Germline V gene sequence: CDR1 SGHTA, CDR2 FQGNSA. There are 16 residues in the CDR3. V was trimmed by 1 base and J by 0 bases, leaving 12 bases between them. DNA for the CDR3: TGTGCCAGCAGCTTAGGCGGGGCTTTCATGAACACTGAAGCTTTCTTT. The encoded protein is CASSLGGAFMNTEAFF.

This clone came up a few times. This rearrangement joins TRBV7-9 to TRBJ1-2, with D possibly matching TRBD1 (6 bases). The length of the CDR3 is 13 residues. V was cut by 5 bases and J by 4 bases, with 11 bases left in between. The V gene's germline CDR1 is SEHNR and CDR2 FQNEAQ (reference sequence). The CDR3 DNA is TGTGCCAGCAGCCGCGGACAGTCCTATGGCTACACCTTC. Its protein product is CASSRGQSYGYTF.

V is TRBV19 and J is TRBJ2-2, with D possibly matching TRBD2 (5 bases). This CDR3 region has 16 residues. V was pared by 7 bases and J by 0 bases, with 15 bases between. Germline V lookup: CDR1 LNHDA, CDR2 SQIVND (reference sequence). Written as DNA, the CDR3 is TGTGCCAGTACCTTTATCGGCGGGCCGAACACCGGGGAGCTGTTTTTT. Its protein is CASTFIGGPNTGELFF.

As regards this clone: Mismatch with germline at one junction end may stem from a read error. Within the sample, other DNA sequences also encode this same CDR3. V is TRBV6-2 or TRBV6-3 and J is TRBJ1-5, with 8 bases identical to TRBD1. Germline assignment: CDR1 MNHEY and CDR2 SVGEGT. This CDR3 spans 15 amino acids. The CDR3 here is CASSFLQGASQPQHF. DNA for the CDR3: TGTGCCAGTAGTTTCCTTCAGGGGGCTAGTCAGCCCCAGCATTTT.

This clone has just one count. The gene calls are TRBV4-1 and TRBJ2-3; no reliable D call. The CDR3 contains 14 residues. V was pared by 5 bases and J by 0 bases, with 9 bases between. The germline gives CDR1 MGHRA, CDR2 YSYEKL. CDR3 in DNA: TGCGCCAGCAGCTTTGAGCCGAGCACAGATACGCAGTATTTT. This sequence encodes CASSFEPSTDTQYF.

The chain uses TRBV5-1 and TRBJ1-2; D gene ambiguous. Germline CDR1 and CDR2: SGHRS and YFSETQ. There are 14 residues in the CDR3. Trimming left V 2 bases short and J 2 bases short, with 10 bases between. CDR3 amino acids: CASSLTDTNYGYTF. Written as DNA, the CDR3 is TGCGCCAGCAGCTTAACAGATACAAACTATGGCTACACCTTC.

The chain combines TRBV7-2 with TRBJ2-3, with D perhaps TRBD2 (5 bases). Deletions cut 4 bases from V and 2 bases from J, with 13 bases between. This CDR3 is built from 15 residues. The V gene's germline CDR1 is SGHTA and CDR2 FQGNSA. The CDR3 loop is CASSSHGLLTDTQYF. Written as DNA, the CDR3 is TGTGCCAGCAGCTCACATGGACTCCTCACAGATACGCAGTATTTT.

J is TRBJ2-7 and V is TRBV9, with TRBD2 matching 9 bases. J lost 4 bases, V lost 0 bases, and 5 bases had no gene match. The CDR3 runs 15 residues. Germline V gene lookup returns CDR1 SGDLS and CDR2 YYNGEE. CDR3 sequence: CASSVEGGGAYEQYF. CDR3 sequence (DNA): TGTGCCAGCAGCGTAGAAGGCGGGGGGGCTTACGAGCAGTACTTC.